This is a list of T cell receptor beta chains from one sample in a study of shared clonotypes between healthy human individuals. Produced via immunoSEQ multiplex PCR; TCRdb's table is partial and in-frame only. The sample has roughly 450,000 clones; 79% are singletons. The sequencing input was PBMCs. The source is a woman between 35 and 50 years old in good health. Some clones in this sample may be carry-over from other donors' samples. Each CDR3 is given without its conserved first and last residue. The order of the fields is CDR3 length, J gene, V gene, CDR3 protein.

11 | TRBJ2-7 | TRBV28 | ASSLGQTYEQY
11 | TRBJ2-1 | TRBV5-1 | ASRMKAGDEQF
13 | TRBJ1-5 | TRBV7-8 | ASSLFRISNQPQH
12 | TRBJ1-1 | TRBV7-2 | ASSLVPGDTEAF
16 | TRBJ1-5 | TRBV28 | ASSQTESLLYSNQPQH
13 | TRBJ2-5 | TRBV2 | ASSPLAGVGETQY
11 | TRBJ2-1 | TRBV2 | ASSVTYYNEQF
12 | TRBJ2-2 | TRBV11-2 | ASSLDRGAGELF
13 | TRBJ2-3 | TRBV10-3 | AISLAGEYTDTQY
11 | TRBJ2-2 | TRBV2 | ASSENRHRELF
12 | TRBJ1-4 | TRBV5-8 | ASSPPPVNEKLF
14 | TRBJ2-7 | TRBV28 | ASSLFRRGGSYEQY
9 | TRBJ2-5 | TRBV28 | ASTQGLAGY
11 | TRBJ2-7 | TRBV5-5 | ASSFEGRSEQY
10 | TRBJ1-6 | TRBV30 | AWSVGNSPLH
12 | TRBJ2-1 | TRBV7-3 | ASSHGPPPNEQF
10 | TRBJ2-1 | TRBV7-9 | ASSLVGREQF
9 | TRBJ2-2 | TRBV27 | ASMSYGELF
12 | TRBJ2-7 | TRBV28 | ASRTGTVSYEQY
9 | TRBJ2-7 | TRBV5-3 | ARRTDYEQY
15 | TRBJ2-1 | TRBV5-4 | ASSYYLLVQPYNEQF
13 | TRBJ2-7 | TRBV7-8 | ASSLVPASSYEQY
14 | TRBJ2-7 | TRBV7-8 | ASSPSRTQISYEQY
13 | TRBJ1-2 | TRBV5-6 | ASSQNRENWFGYT
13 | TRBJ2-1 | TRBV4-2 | ASTAEAGLVDEQF
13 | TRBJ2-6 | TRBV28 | ASSLILAGANVLT
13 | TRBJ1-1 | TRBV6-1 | ASSEKGRGNTEAF
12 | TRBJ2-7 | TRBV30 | AWSVGGALHEQY
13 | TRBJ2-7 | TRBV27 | ASSPRTSGTYEQY